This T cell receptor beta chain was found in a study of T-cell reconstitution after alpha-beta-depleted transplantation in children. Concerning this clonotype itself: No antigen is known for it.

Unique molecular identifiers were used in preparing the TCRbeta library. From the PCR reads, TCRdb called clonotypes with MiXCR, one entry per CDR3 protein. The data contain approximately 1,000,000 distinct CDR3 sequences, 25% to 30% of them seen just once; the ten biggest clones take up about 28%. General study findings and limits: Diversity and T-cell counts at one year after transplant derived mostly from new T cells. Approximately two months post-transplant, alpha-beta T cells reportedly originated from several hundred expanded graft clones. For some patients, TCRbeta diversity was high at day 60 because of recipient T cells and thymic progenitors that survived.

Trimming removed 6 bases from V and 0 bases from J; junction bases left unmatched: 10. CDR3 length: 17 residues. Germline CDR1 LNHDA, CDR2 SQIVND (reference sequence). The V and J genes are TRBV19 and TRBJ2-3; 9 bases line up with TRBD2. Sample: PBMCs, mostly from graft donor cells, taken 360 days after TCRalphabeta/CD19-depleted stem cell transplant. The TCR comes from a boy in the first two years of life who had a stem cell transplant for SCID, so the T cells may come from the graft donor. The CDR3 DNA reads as TGTGCCAGTAGCATCCTGAGCGGGGGGCCAAGCACAGATACGCAGTATTTT. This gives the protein CASSILSGGPSTDTQYF.